These T cell receptor beta chains were read from a single sample in a study of T cells after posttransplantation cyclophosphamide. Assay: immunoSEQ multiplex PCR; the TCRdb copy retains only in-frame clones and omits some. This table holds tens of thousands of clones, around 94% found once. Sequenced material: PBMCs. The receptors were gathered from a woman aged 50 to 65 in good health and a related stem cell transplant donor. Each CDR3 is given without its conserved first and last residue. Each record gives: J gene, V gene, CDR3 protein.

TRBJ1-2	TRBV6-6	ASSYSGTDSYGYT
TRBJ2-1	TRBV5-6	ASSATGLAGFNEQF
TRBJ2-7	TRBV28	ASINRDTYEQY
TRBJ1-5	TRBV5-5	ASSLGVRGSNQPQH
TRBJ1-1	TRBV7-8	ASSRTGTGGREAF
TRBJ1-4	TRBV15	ATSREQGNEKLF
TRBJ2-7	TRBV27	ASSLSGIQEQY
TRBJ2-5	TRBV18	ASSPQGGQETQY
TRBJ2-7	TRBV7-8	ASSLGTGSREQY
TRBJ2-1	TRBV2	ASSTGTSGREQF
TRBJ2-5	TRBV11-3	ASSSGTSGGLTPETQY
TRBJ2-2	TRBV21-1	ASSSGTGGTGELF
TRBJ2-7	TRBV19	ASSIEGSGSYEQY
TRBJ1-1	TRBV29-1	SVSQIEAF
TRBJ2-4	TRBV5-6	ASSLGAGQKY
TRBJ2-7	TRBV28	ASIDDRGRLLSEQY
TRBJ2-1	TRBV5-1	ASSPDRYNEQF
TRBJ2-5	TRBV2	ASRPGQGSETQY
TRBJ2-7	TRBV7-9	ASSGRLGPHYEQY
TRBJ2-4	TRBV11-2	ASSLNRVSVNIQY
TRBJ1-5	TRBV15	ATSDGRGQNQPQH
TRBJ1-6	TRBV14	ASSQGATGWPPLH
TRBJ2-1	TRBV7-3	ASSLTSGSSNEQF
TRBJ1-2	TRBV6-1	ASSEPLGSFYGYT
TRBJ1-5	TRBV15	ATSSDGQFNQPQH
TRBJ1-2	TRBV6-5	ASSYAQDGYT
TRBJ2-2	TRBV19	ASSISLAGAAGELF
TRBJ2-3	TRBV5-4	ASSRGLAGGTDTQY
TRBJ2-1	TRBV4-2	ASSPRDSNNEQF
TRBJ2-4	TRBV10-3	AISDLPSGLAKNIQY
TRBJ1-3	TRBV9	ASSVANTGGTGNTIY
TRBJ2-5	TRBV6-1	ASSENGELGVDQY
TRBJ2-2	TRBV2	ASSEIPSGSRGELF
TRBJ2-5	TRBV19	ASSGDRGQETQY
TRBJ2-1	TRBV14	ASSLTLVRVNEQF
TRBJ2-1	TRBV28	ASSPVGEATYNEQF
TRBJ2-3	TRBV28	ASSIGLAGDLSVDTQY
TRBJ1-4	TRBV6-1	ASSELTGSVNEKLF
TRBJ1-2	TRBV29-1	SAPSRGNYGYT
TRBJ1-2	TRBV27	ASSLLEGYGYT
TRBJ2-7	TRBV10-1	ASSPSRQGRNEQY
TRBJ1-5	TRBV11-2	ASAWTVDQPQH
TRBJ1-1	TRBV5-4	ASSLGTENTEAF
TRBJ1-1	TRBV6-1	ASSEASVTEAF
TRBJ2-1	TRBV5-1	ASSRGNEQF
TRBJ2-4	TRBV19	ASSRRAAPGVAKNIQY
TRBJ2-6	TRBV11-2	ASRRTGGLTSGANVLT